This TCR beta chain was identified in a study of T cells in localized non-small cell lung cancer. General study points: Uninvolved adjacent lung had higher T cell clonality than tumor and all other tissues.

This CDR3 is built from 16 residues. With V trimmed by 2 bases and J by 4 bases, 10 bases remained unmatched. Per germline, CDR1 KGHSH and CDR2 LQKENI. On this clone itself: Its specificity is unknown.

TCRdb's copy holds only in-frame clones and misses some; the assay was immunoSEQ multiplex PCR. The sample carries roughly 21,000 clones, approximately 88% recorded once. V is TRBV18 and J is TRBJ1-2, with 7 bases lining up with TRBD1. The TCR comes from a male donor at least 60 years old with stage II lung adenocarcinoma. Material: peripheral blood mononuclear cells, obtained before any cancer treatment. In nucleotides, the CDR3 is TGTGCCAGCTCACCAGAGACAGGGTATTCCGGCTATGGCTACACCTTC. Translated: CASSPETGYSGYGYTF.